A selection of T cell receptor beta chains follows, all from one sample in a study of shared clonotypes between healthy human individuals. The method was immunoSEQ multiplex PCR; TCRdb's version includes in-frame clones alone and lacks a portion of them. The sample gives millions of clones, over 90% of which show up once; 0.39% is in the top ten. The specimen sequenced was naive CD4+ T cells from PBMCs. These receptors originate from a man between 18 and 29 years old in good health. Some clones in this sample may be carry-over from other donors' samples. The CDR3 runs from the conserved cysteine through the conserved F or W. Each record gives: J gene, V gene, CDR3 protein.

J: TRBJ2-7; V: TRBV30; CDR3: CASRLAGVSEQYF
J: TRBJ2-6; V: TRBV7-2; CDR3: CASSAGQPRNVLTF
J: TRBJ2-3; V: TRBV5-4; CDR3: CASSRRASGTGDTQYF
J: TRBJ1-1; V: TRBV15; CDR3: CATSRDRRTQNTEAFF
J: TRBJ1-1; V: TRBV28; CDR3: CASSTGRVEAFF
J: TRBJ1-2; V: TRBV6-5; CDR3: CASTKGRHDYGYTF
J: TRBJ2-1; V: TRBV29-1; CDR3: CSGTSGRYEQFF
J: TRBJ2-2; V: TRBV7-2; CDR3: CASSFLVSFPGELFF
J: TRBJ2-7; V: TRBV6-1; CDR3: CASSEPTRAYEQYF
J: TRBJ2-7; V: TRBV7-6; CDR3: CASSPGVSGRSYEQYF
J: TRBJ2-1; V: TRBV7-2; CDR3: CASIKFRGSNEQFF
J: TRBJ2-1; V: TRBV7-9; CDR3: CASSSETSGAYNEQFF
J: TRBJ2-3; V: TRBV7-3; CDR3: CASSFKRGTDTQYF
J: TRBJ2-7; V: TRBV18; CDR3: CASSPQGGSSYEQYF
J: TRBJ1-3; V: TRBV6-5; CDR3: CASSYGRGAPGNTIYF
J: TRBJ2-3; V: TRBV15; CDR3: CATSRDRIDTQYF
J: TRBJ2-1; V: TRBV5-1; CDR3: CASSPGGLAGVGNEQFF
J: TRBJ2-7; V: TRBV7-2; CDR3: CASSPKGGVGYEQYF
J: TRBJ1-6; V: TRBV25-1; CDR3: CASSDNVKPLHF
J: TRBJ2-7; V: TRBV6-5; CDR3: CASSPGLAREQYF
J: TRBJ2-3; V: TRBV10-1; CDR3: CASSRDGTDTQYF
J: TRBJ1-1; V: TRBV20-1; CDR3: CSAPSDRGAFF
J: TRBJ1-5; V: TRBV30; CDR3: CAWSVGLVTGSSQPQHF
J: TRBJ2-7; V: TRBV5-1; CDR3: CASSLVRGHEQYF
J: TRBJ1-5; V: TRBV30; CDR3: CAWTRGSGARGANQPQHF
J: TRBJ2-4; V: TRBV11-2; CDR3: CASSSTRLAKNIQYF
J: TRBJ2-3; V: TRBV6-1; CDR3: CASPEEVGLAGSADTQYF
J: TRBJ1-1; V: TRBV5-4; CDR3: CASSYRPGLNTEAFF
J: TRBJ2-1; V: TRBV29-1; CDR3: CSGAPSGTYNEQFF
J: TRBJ1-2; V: TRBV11-2; CDR3: CASSFDRNYGYTF
J: TRBJ2-1; V: TRBV5-1; CDR3: CASSFLAGATYNEQFF
J: TRBJ2-7; V: TRBV23-1; CDR3: CASRPPGGQQYF
J: TRBJ1-5; V: TRBV2; CDR3: CASSPYPTGGGQPQHF
J: TRBJ1-2; V: TRBV5-1; CDR3: CASSPGRNYGYTF
J: TRBJ1-5; V: TRBV10-3; CDR3: CAISETGTVLSNQPQHF
J: TRBJ2-7; V: TRBV7-9; CDR3: CASRGYEQYF
J: TRBJ1-2; V: TRBV7-9; CDR3: CASSLLGALLNGYTF
J: TRBJ2-5; V: TRBV11-1; CDR3: CASSPDRLKETQYF
J: TRBJ2-5; V: TRBV27; CDR3: CASSLFTGSRETQYF
J: TRBJ2-6; V: TRBV19; CDR3: CASFSGDSGANVLTF